Below, one TCR beta chain is given with its context. Its target is not known. The sample originates from a study of CD4+ T cells in melanoma. Study-wide findings and caveats: Diverse differentiation states were reported for melanoma neoantigen-specific CD4+ T cells. A reported correlation linked neoantigen-specific CD4+ T cells to CD8+, macrophage and B cell function.

Here immunoSEQ multiplex PCR was the method, and the copy in TCRdb shows in-frame clones only, minus some. The data hold roughly 120,000 clones, with over 80% observed a single time. The length of the CDR3 is 12 residues. The TCR sequence derives from a human donor with melanoma. The rearrangement uses TRBV1 and TRBJ2-1; the table names TRBD2, a call not compared with the DNA. TRBV1 is given as a pseudogene. Input material: peripheral blood. The CDR3 nucleotides are TGCACCAGCAGCCAACTCTCCAATGAGCAGTTCTTC. Amino acid sequence: CTSSQLSNEQFF.